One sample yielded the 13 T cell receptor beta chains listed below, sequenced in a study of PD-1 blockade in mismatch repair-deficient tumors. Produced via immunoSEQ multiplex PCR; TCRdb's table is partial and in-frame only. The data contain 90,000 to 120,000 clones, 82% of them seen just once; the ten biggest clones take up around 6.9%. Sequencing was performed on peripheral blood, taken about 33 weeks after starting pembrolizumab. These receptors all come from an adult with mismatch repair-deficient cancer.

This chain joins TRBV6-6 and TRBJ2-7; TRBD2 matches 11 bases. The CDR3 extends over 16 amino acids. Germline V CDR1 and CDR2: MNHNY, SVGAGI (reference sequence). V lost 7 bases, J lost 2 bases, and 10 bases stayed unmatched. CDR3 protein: CASKLAGVRSTYEQYF. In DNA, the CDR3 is TGTGCCAGCAAACTAGCGGGAGTCCGCTCAACCTACGAGCAGTACTTC.

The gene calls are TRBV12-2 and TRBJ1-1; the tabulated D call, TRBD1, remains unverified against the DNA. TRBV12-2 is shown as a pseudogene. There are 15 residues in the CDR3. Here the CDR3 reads CASPLRPGCNTEAFF. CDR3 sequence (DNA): TGTGCAAGTCCCTTACGTCCAGGGTGTAACACTGAAGCTTTCTTT.

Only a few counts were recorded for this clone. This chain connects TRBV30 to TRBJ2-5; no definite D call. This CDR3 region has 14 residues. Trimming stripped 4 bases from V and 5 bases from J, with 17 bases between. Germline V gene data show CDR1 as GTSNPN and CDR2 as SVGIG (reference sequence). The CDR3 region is CAWNVGLVGETQYF. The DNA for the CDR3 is TGTGCCTGGAATGTAGGGCTAGTGGGGGAGACCCAGTACTTC.

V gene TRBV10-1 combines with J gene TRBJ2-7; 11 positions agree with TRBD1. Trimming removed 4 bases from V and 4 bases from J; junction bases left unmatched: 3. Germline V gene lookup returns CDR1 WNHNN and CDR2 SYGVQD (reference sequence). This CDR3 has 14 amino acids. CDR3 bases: TGCGCCAGCAGTGCTTGGGACAGGGGGTACGAGCAGTACTTC. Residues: CASSAWDRGYEQYF.

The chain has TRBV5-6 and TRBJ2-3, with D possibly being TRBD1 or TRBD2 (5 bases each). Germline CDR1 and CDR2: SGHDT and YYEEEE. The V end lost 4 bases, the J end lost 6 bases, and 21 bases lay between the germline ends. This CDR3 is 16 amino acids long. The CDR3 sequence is CASSLPGPGGLDTQYF. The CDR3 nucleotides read TGTGCCAGCAGCCTCCCGGGACCGGGTGGCCTTGATACGCAGTATTTT.

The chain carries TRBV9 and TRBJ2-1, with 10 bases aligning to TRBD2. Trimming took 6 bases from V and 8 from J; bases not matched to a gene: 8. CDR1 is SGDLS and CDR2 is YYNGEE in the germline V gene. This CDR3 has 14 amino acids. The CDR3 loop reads CASTRTSGSHEQFF. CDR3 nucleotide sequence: TGTGCCAGCACCCGGACTAGCGGTTCTCATGAGCAGTTCTTC.

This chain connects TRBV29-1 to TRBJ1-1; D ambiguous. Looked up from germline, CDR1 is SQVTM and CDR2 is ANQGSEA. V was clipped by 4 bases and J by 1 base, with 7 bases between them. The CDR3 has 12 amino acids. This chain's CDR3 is CSVVPGNTEAFF. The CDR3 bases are TGCAGCGTTGTCCCGGGGAACACTGAAGCTTTCTTT.

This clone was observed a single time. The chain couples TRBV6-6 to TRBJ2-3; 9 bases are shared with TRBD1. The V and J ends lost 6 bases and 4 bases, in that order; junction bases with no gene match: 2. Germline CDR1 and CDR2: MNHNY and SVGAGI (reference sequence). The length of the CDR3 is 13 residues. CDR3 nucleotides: TGTGCCAGCAGAACAGGGGGCTCAGATACGCAGTATTTT. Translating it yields CASRTGGSDTQYF.

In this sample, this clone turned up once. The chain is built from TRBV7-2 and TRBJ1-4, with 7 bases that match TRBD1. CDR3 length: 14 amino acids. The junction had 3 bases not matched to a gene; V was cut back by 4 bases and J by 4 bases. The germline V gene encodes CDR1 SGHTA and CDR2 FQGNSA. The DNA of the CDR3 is TGTGCCAGCAGCTCGACAGGGTTTAATGAAAAACTGTTTTTT. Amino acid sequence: CASSSTGFNEKLFF.

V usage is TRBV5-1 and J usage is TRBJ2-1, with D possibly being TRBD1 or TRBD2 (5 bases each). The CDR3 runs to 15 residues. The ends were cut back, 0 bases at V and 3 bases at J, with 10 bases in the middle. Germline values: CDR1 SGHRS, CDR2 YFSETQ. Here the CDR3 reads CASSLEGTVYNEQFF. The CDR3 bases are TGCGCCAGCAGCTTGGAAGGGACCGTCTACAATGAGCAGTTCTTC.

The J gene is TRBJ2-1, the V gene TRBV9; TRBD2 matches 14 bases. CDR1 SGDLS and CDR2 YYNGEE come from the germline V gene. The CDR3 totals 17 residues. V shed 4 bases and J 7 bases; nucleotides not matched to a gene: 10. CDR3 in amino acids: CASSSEGTSGSRNEQFF. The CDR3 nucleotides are TGTGCCAGCAGCTCCGAGGGGACTAGCGGGAGTCGAAATGAGCAGTTCTTC.

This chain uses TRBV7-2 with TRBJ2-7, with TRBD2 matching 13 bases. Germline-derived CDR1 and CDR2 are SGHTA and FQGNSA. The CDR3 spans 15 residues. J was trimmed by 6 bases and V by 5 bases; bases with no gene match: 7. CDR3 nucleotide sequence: TGTGCCAGCAGCCCCGGACTAGCGGGAGTTCGCGAGCAGTACTTC. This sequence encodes CASSPGLAGVREQYF.

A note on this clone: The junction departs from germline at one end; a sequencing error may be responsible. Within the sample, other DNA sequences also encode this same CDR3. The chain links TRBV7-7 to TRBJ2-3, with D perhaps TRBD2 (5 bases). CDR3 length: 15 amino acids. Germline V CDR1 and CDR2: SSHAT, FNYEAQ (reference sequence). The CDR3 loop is CASSLSGTSTDTQYF. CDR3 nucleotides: TGTGCTAGCAGCCTAAGCGGAACTAGCACAGATACGCAGTATTTT.